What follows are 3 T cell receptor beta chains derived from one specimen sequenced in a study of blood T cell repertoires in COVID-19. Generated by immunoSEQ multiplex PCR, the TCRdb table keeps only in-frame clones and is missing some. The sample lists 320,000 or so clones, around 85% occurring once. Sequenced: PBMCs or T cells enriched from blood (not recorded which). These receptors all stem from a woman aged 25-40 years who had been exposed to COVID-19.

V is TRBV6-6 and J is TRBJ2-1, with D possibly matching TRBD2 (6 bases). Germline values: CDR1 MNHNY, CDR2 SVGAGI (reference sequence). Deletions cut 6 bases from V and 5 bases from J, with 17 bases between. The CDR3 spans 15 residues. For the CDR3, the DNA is TGTGCCAGCAGGACGGGGCTAGCGCCAAACAATGAGCAGTTCTTC. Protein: CASRTGLAPNNEQFF.

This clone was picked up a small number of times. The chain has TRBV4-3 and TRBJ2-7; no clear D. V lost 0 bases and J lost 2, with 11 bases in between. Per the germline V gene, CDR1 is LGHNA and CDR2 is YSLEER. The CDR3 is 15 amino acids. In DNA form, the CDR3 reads TGCGCCAGCAGCCAAGAACGGGTGTCCACCTACGAGCAGTACTTC. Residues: CASSQERVSTYEQYF.

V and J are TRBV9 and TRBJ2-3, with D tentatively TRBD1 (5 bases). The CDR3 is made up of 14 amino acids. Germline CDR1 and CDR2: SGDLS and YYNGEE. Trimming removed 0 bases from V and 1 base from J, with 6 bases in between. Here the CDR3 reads CASSVVTGTDTQYF. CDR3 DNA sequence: TGTGCCAGCAGCGTAGTGACAGGCACAGATACGCAGTATTTT.